The 27 T cell receptor beta chains listed next were all sequenced from one sample in a study of shared clonotypes between healthy human individuals. Produced via immunoSEQ multiplex PCR; TCRdb's table is partial and in-frame only. The sample shows some 1.4 million clones, roughly 97% of them seen only once. The specimen sequenced was naive CD4+ T cells sorted from blood. Subset denoted: CD45RA+ positively selected. Receptor source: a man aged 25 to 40 in good health.

The V call is TRBV11-2, the J call TRBJ2-3, with D possibly TRBD1 on 5 matching bases. CDR3 length equals 17 residues. Trimming removed 2 bases from V and 0 bases from J, with 15 bases in between. The germline CDR1 and CDR2 sequences are SGHAT and FQNNGV. The DNA of the CDR3 is TGTGCCAGCAGCTTATCCTATACAGGCGGTAGCACAGATACGCAGTATTTT. This translates into CASSLSYTGGSTDTQYF.

V and J are TRBV19 and TRBJ1-5; D is unclear. CDR1 is LNHDA and CDR2 is SQIVND in the germline V gene (reference sequence). This CDR3 is 15 amino acids long. The germline V and J ends were trimmed by 5 bases and 3 bases, with 14 bases remaining between them. This chain's CDR3 is CASSPRITANQPQHF. Here the CDR3 DNA reads TGTGCCAGTAGTCCCAGGATTACCGCCAATCAGCCCCAGCATTTT.

This clone was counted once. This chain joins TRBV5-6 and TRBJ1-1; TRBD1 aligns across 8 bases. With V trimmed by 4 bases and J by 5 bases, 7 bases remained unmatched. The V gene's germline CDR1 is SGHDT and CDR2 YYEEEE. This CDR3 has 14 amino acids. In DNA, the CDR3 is TGTGCCAGCAGCAGGAGACAGGGGAGGACTGAAGCTTTCTTT. Translated: CASSRRQGRTEAFF.

The gene calls are TRBV30 and TRBJ2-3, with TRBD2 matching 9 bases. This CDR3 comprises 16 residues. Trimming cost V 4 bases and J 2 bases; bases outside gene matches: 10. Germline V gene sequence: CDR1 GTSNPN, CDR2 SVGIG (reference sequence). The CDR3 is CAWTPLGLAITDTQYF. The CDR3 DNA reads as TGTGCCTGGACCCCCCTCGGACTAGCGATCACAGATACGCAGTATTTT.

This clone was seen a few times. The rearrangement links TRBV5-1 to TRBJ2-5; 9 positions agree with TRBD2. With 4 bases clipped from V and 1 base from J, the junction kept 20 bases outside the gene matches. Per germline, CDR1 SGHRS and CDR2 YFSETQ. This CDR3 spans 20 amino acids. The CDR3 loop reads CASSNERGRAWLSAQETQYF. CDR3 coding DNA: TGCGCCAGCAGCAACGAACGCGGGAGGGCCTGGTTGTCGGCCCAAGAGACCCAGTACTTC.

This chain joins TRBV29-1 and TRBJ2-4; D is unclear. Germline V gives CDR1 SQVTM, CDR2 ANQGSEA. CDR3 length: 14 amino acids. V lost 5 bases to trimming and J lost 6 bases, with 17 bases between them. CDR3 nucleotide sequence: TGCAGCGTTTCGGCATGGGGATCGGGAAACATTCAGTACTTC. Translating it yields CSVSAWGSGNIQYF.

The chain recombines TRBV15 with TRBJ2-3, with no clear D. V gave up 0 bases and J gave up 1 base, with 11 bases separating them. Looked up from germline, CDR1 is LNHNV and CDR2 is YYDKDF (reference sequence). CDR3 size: 16 residues. CDR3 residues: CATSRDFIFGTDTQYF. Written as DNA, the CDR3 is TGTGCCACCAGCAGAGATTTCATATTTGGCACAGATACGCAGTATTTT.

The J gene is TRBJ1-1, the V gene TRBV6-1, with D tentatively TRBD1 (6 bases). Germline assignment: CDR1 MNHNS and CDR2 SASEGT. V dropped 3 bases and J dropped 10 bases, with 9 bases sitting between them. The CDR3 consists of 11 residues. The CDR3 DNA sequence: TGTGCCAGCAGTGAGACAGGCGGAGCTTTCTTT. This encodes CASSETGGAFF.

This chain joins TRBV5-1 and TRBJ2-7, with D possibly matching TRBD2 (6 bases). V lost 6 bases and J 3 bases, leaving 13 bases between the germline ends. The CDR3 runs to 13 residues. The V gene's germline CDR1 is SGHRS and CDR2 YFSETQ. Here the CDR3 reads CASTPGLSYEQYF. The CDR3 DNA reads TGCGCCAGCACGCCGGGACTCAGCTACGAGCAGTACTTC.

Here the CDR3 reads CASSEGDPYEQYF. The CDR3 DNA follows: TGTGCCAGCAGTGAGGGGGATCCCTACGAGCAGTACTTC. This chain uses TRBV6-1 with TRBJ2-7; D possibly uses TRBD1 or TRBD2 (5 bases each). Trimming removed 3 bases from V and 2 bases from J, with 8 bases in between. CDR3 size: 13 residues. Looked up from germline, CDR1 is MNHNS and CDR2 is SASEGT.

The V call is TRBV28, the J call TRBJ2-7; the D gene could be TRBD1 or TRBD2 (5 bases each). The CDR3 contains 14 residues. The germline gives CDR1 MDHEN, CDR2 SYDVKM. Trimming cost V 8 bases and J 3 bases, with 17 bases left between them. The CDR3 DNA reads TGTGCCAGCGGTCTGGGGGTATATAGCTACGAGCAGTACTTC. Amino acids: CASGLGVYSYEQYF.

V usage is TRBV9 and J usage is TRBJ2-5; tentatively, D is TRBD2 (5 bases). V shed 2 bases and J shed 2 bases, with 7 bases lying between them. The CDR3 is made up of 13 amino acids. Germline-derived CDR1 and CDR2 are SGDLS and YYNGEE. The DNA for the CDR3 is TGTGCCAGCAGCGTTCGGGATCAAGAGACCCAGTACTTC. Its translation is CASSVRDQETQYF.

The chain carries TRBV9 and TRBJ2-5; D possibly corresponds to TRBD1 (5 bases). The CDR3 spans 15 residues. Germline assignment: CDR1 SGDLS and CDR2 YYNGEE. V lost 4 bases and J 4 bases, leaving 17 bases between the germline ends. The CDR3 DNA follows: TGTGCCAGCAGCCCCGGTGTGGGGCGAAGAGAGACCCAGTACTTC. This codes for CASSPGVGRRETQYF.

This chain links TRBV14 with TRBJ2-4; D is unclear. The CDR3 runs to 16 residues. Germline V CDR1 and CDR2: SGHDN, FVKESK. V gave up 2 bases and J gave up 0 bases, with 11 bases separating them. CDR3 protein: CASSQNLGLAKNIQYF. The CDR3 DNA sequence: TGTGCCAGCAGCCAAAATTTAGGTCTAGCCAAAAACATTCAGTACTTC.

The chain links TRBV7-2 to TRBJ1-1, with 8 bases matching TRBD1. With V trimmed by 2 bases and J by 7 bases, 3 bases remained unmatched. This CDR3 has 13 residues. The germline V gene has CDR1 SGHTA and CDR2 FQGNSA. The CDR3 DNA follows: TGTGCCAGCAGCTTACTCGGACAGGGTGAAGCTTTCTTT. The encoded protein is CASSLLGQGEAFF.

This sequence joins TRBV19 and TRBJ2-1; D gene ambiguous. This CDR3 region has 16 residues. V was trimmed by 1 base and J by 5 bases, leaving 15 bases between them. CDR1 and CDR2 (germline): LNHDA, SQIVND (reference sequence). The CDR3 region has the DNA TGTGCCAGTAGTATAGTGCGCGGAGTTTCCAACAATGAGCAGTTCTTC. Translation gives CASSIVRGVSNNEQFF.

This clone was recorded once. This CDR3 is also generated by other DNA sequences in the sample. The chain links TRBV28 to TRBJ1-5, with no clear D. CDR1 is MDHEN and CDR2 is SYDVKM in the germline V gene. Trimming stripped 3 bases from V and 1 base from J, with 7 bases between. The CDR3 runs 14 residues. The chain's CDR3 is CASSLDGSNQPQHF. CDR3 coding DNA: TGTGCCAGCAGTTTGGACGGGAGCAATCAGCCCCAGCATTTT.

The chain joins TRBV7-3 to TRBJ2-3, with TRBD2 identical over 7 bases. CDR3 length: 15 residues. Germline V gene data show CDR1 as SGHTA and CDR2 as FQGTGA. The V and J ends lost 2 bases and 2 bases, in that order; junction bases with no gene match: 4. The chain's CDR3 is CASSLRAGDTDTQYF. The DNA of the CDR3 is TGTGCCAGCAGCTTACGGGCGGGGGACACAGATACGCAGTATTTT.

This chain joins TRBV28 and TRBJ1-1; D ambiguous. This CDR3 is built from 13 residues. The V and J ends lost 4 bases and 1 base respectively, with 7 bases between them. CDR1 and CDR2 from the germline V gene are MDHEN and SYDVKM. The CDR3 nucleotides read TGTGCCAGCAGTTCGACAACGAACACTGAAGCTTTCTTT. Residues: CASSSTTNTEAFF.

V gene TRBV7-8 combines with J gene TRBJ2-1; D ambiguous. CDR1 and CDR2 from the germline V gene are SGHVS and FQNEAQ. The CDR3 contains 15 residues. V gave up 3 bases and J gave up 5 bases, with 14 bases separating them. The DNA for the CDR3 is TGTGCCAGCAGCTTGATCCGCTCTACGAACAATGAGCAGTTCTTC. Protein product: CASSLIRSTNNEQFF.

The chain carries TRBV5-1 and TRBJ2-5; D is tentatively TRBD1 or TRBD2 (5 bases each). V was pared by 2 bases and J by 2 bases, with 10 bases between. Germline V gene sequence: CDR1 SGHRS, CDR2 YFSETQ. This CDR3 is 14 amino acids long. The CDR3 is CASSFRGPQETQYF. CDR3 bases: TGCGCCAGCAGCTTTCGGGGACCTCAAGAGACCCAGTACTTC.

This chain links TRBV6-5 with TRBJ2-7; D is unresolved. The V gene lost 6 bases and the J gene lost 0 bases, with 15 bases spanning the gap. The CDR3 runs to 15 residues. The germline CDR1 and CDR2 sequences are MNHEY and SVGAGI. The CDR3 sequence: CASSADRIPSYEQYF. CDR3 nucleotide sequence: TGTGCCAGCAGCGCGGACCGCATACCCTCCTACGAGCAGTACTTC.

This chain uses TRBV5-1 with TRBJ1-1; 7 nucleotides align to TRBD1. The CDR3 runs 17 residues. With V trimmed by 0 bases and J by 1 base, 9 bases remained unmatched. CDR1 SGHRS and CDR2 YFSETQ come from the germline V gene. The CDR3 sequence: CASSLVGGEHGNTEAFF. CDR3 in DNA: TGCGCCAGCAGCTTGGTAGGGGGCGAGCATGGGAACACTGAAGCTTTCTTT.

This rearrangement joins TRBV27 to TRBJ2-1, with D perhaps matching TRBD1 or TRBD2 (5 bases each). The germline CDR1 and CDR2 sequences are MNHEY and SMNVEV (reference sequence). CDR3 length: 14 amino acids. The ends were cut back, 5 bases at V and 9 bases at J, with 17 bases in the middle. CDR3 sequence: CASSLDLGVGEQFF. DNA of the CDR3: TGTGCCAGCAGTCTCGATCTGGGGGTCGGTGAGCAGTTCTTC.

The chain couples TRBV5-8 to TRBJ1-5; D is ambiguous. The germline V gene encodes CDR1 SGHTS and CDR2 YDEGEE. The CDR3 consists of 11 residues. V lost 1 base, J lost 6 bases, and 2 bases lay in between. This CDR3 reads CASSLRQPQHF. CDR3 bases: TGTGCCAGCAGCTTGCGTCAGCCCCAGCATTTT.

The rearrangement links TRBV5-4 to TRBJ1-2; 7 bases are shared with TRBD1. Germline V gene lookup returns CDR1 SGHNT and CDR2 YYREEE (reference sequence). V trimming: 4 bases; J trimming: 8 bases; junction bases outside the gene matches: 11. The CDR3 covers 14 residues. CDR3 loop: CASSKDRESRGYTF. The DNA for the CDR3 is TGTGCCAGCAGCAAAGACAGGGAAAGCCGGGGCTACACCTTC.

J is TRBJ2-1 and V is TRBV14, with D uncertain. V lost 5 bases, J lost 6 bases, and 5 bases lay in between. CDR3 length: 11 amino acids. Germline V lookup: CDR1 SGHDN, CDR2 FVKESK. The CDR3 loop reads CASSYANEQFF. As DNA, the CDR3 is TGTGCCAGCAGCTACGCCAATGAGCAGTTCTTC.